Sequencing of this T cell receptor beta chain was carried out in a study of cytomegalovirus exposure and HLA in healthy donors. Vbeta (60) and Jbeta (13) primers were used in the PCR. Profiled with immunoSEQ multiplex PCR; TCRdb holds only in-frame clones, not every one. Of about 200,000 clones listed, 65% to 90% are singletons. V was cut by 5 bases and J by 9 bases, with 20 bases left in between. Per the germline V gene, CDR1 is GTSNPN and CDR2 is SVGIG (reference sequence). The CDR3 is 14 amino acids. This receptor was obtained from a girl aged 10 to 17 in good health and CMV-seronegative. The sequencing input was PBMCs. V is TRBV30 and J is TRBJ2-1; TRBD2 might be the D (7 bases). The DNA for the CDR3 is TGTGCCTGGGGTGGGGGGGCGGGAGTTGGTGAGCAGTTCTTC. Its protein product is CAWGGGAGVGEQFF.